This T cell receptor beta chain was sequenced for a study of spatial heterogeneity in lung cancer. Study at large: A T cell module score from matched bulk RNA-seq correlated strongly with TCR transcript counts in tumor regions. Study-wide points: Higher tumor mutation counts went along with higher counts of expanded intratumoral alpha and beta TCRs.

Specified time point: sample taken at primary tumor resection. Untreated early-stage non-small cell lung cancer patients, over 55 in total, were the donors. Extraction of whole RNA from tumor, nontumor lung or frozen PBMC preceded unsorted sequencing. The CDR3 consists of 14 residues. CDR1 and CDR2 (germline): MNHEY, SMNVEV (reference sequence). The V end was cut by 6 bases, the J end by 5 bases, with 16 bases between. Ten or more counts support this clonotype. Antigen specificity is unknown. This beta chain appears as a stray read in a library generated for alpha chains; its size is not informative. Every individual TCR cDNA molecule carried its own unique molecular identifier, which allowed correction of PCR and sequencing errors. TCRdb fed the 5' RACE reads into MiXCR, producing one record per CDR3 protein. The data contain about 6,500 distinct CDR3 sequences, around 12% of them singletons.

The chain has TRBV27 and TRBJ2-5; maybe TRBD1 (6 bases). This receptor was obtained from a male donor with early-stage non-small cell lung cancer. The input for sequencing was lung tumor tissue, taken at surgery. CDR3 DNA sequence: TGTGCCAGCAGAGTACTTGGGGGCGAGGAGACCCAGTACTTC. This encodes CASRVLGGEETQYF.